The 10 T cell receptor beta chains given below trace back to one sample, sequenced in a study of shared clonotypes between healthy human individuals. The table came from immunoSEQ multiplex PCR; TCRdb's copy has only in-frame clones and leaves some out. Among roughly 2.5 million clones listed, 85% to 95% were seen once. Sequencing was done on a sample of naive CD4+ T cells sorted from blood. Subset denoted: CD45RA+ positively selected. The receptors derive from a man between 18 and 29 years old in good health.

This chain links TRBV10-3 with TRBJ1-3, with 9 bases identical to TRBD1. Trimming took 6 bases from V and 0 from J; bases not matched to a gene: 9. The germline V gene encodes CDR1 ENHRY and CDR2 SYGVKD. The CDR3 has 17 amino acids. The CDR3 here is CAISPGTGPSSGNTIYF. In DNA, the CDR3 is TGTGCCATCAGCCCAGGGACAGGGCCAAGCTCTGGAAACACCATATATTTT.

Only one count was recorded for this clone. J is TRBJ1-4 and V is TRBV7-2; perhaps TRBD1 as D (5 bases). V lost 5 bases to trimming and J lost 7 bases, with 11 bases between them. The CDR3 extends over 13 amino acids. Germline V gives CDR1 SGHTA, CDR2 FQGNSA. The chain's CDR3 is CASSPGTGEKLFF. In DNA, the CDR3 is TGTGCCAGCAGCCCTGGGACGGGTGAAAAACTGTTTTTT.

The V gene is TRBV10-1, the J gene TRBJ1-1; D remains unclear. Trimming removed 2 bases at V and 7 bases at J, with 17 bases between. Germline lookup yields CDR1 WNHNN and CDR2 SYGVQD (reference sequence). The CDR3 extends over 15 amino acids. CDR3 DNA: TGCGCCAGCAGTGAGGAGACGGTGGAACATAGTGAAGCTTTCTTT. Encoded protein: CASSEETVEHSEAFF.

A remark on this clone: Additional DNA sequences in this sample encode the identical CDR3. The chain couples TRBV5-1 to TRBJ1-1; no clear D. V was cut by 0 bases and J by 1 base, with 10 bases left in between. The CDR3 length is 15 residues. Germline loops: CDR1 SGHRS, CDR2 YFSETQ. CDR3 DNA sequence: TGCGCCAGCAGCTTGGAAGGCGTCAAGAACACTGAAGCTTTCTTT. It specifies CASSLEGVKNTEAFF.

V usage is TRBV5-3 and J usage is TRBJ2-7; 9 nucleotides line up with TRBD1. TRBV5-3 is annotated as an ORF whose role is uncertain. The CDR3 totals 15 residues. V shed 7 bases, J shed 3 bases, and the junction held 11 bases outside the gene matches. This chain's CDR3 is CARRPWDRDFYEQYF. The CDR3 DNA reads as TGTGCCAGACGACCTTGGGACAGGGACTTCTACGAGCAGTACTTC.

Only one count was recorded for this clone. The chain carries TRBV6-5 and TRBJ2-2; no reliable D call. Germline values: CDR1 MNHEY, CDR2 SVGAGI. The CDR3 sequence is 13 residues long. The ends were cut back, 6 bases at V and 3 bases at J, with 8 bases in the middle. The CDR3 region has the DNA TGTGCCAGCAGACCAAGGGACACCGGGGAGCTGTTTTTT. Protein sequence: CASRPRDTGELFF.

To note about this clone: Different DNA sequences within this sample yield the same CDR3. The CDR3 DNA follows: TGCGCCAGCAGCTTGGTGGGGGACACGTACAATGAGCAGTTCTTC. This translates into CASSLVGDTYNEQFF. V usage is TRBV5-1 and J usage is TRBJ2-1, with TRBD1 as a possible D gene (6 bases). Trimming removed 0 bases from V and 4 bases from J, with 11 bases in between. The CDR3 contains 15 residues. The germline V gene has CDR1 SGHRS and CDR2 YFSETQ.

The chain recombines TRBV6-1 with TRBJ2-3, with D unclear. Trimming removed 11 bases from V and 5 bases from J, with 20 bases in between. Germline lookup yields CDR1 MNHNS and CDR2 SASEGT. The CDR3 has 14 residues. This CDR3 reads CAGATNLVVDTQYF. The DNA for the CDR3 is TGTGCCGGAGCGACAAATTTGGTAGTAGATACGCAGTATTTT.

As regards this clone: At one boundary the junction diverges from the germline segment, which might be a read error. V and J are TRBV7-9 and TRBJ1-3; D gene unclear. This CDR3 is 13 amino acids long. The germline V gene has CDR1 SEHNR and CDR2 FQNEAQ (reference sequence). CDR3 in amino acids: CASTLTSGNTIYF. CDR3 bases: TGTGCCAGCACCTTAACCTCTGGAAACACCATATATTTT.

A single count supports this clone. The rearrangement links TRBV6-1 to TRBJ1-6; a weak D match, TRBD1 (5 bases). This CDR3 is built from 15 residues. V was clipped by 4 bases and J by 4 bases, with 11 bases between them. CDR1 and CDR2 (germline): MNHNS, SASEGT. CDR3 DNA sequence: TGTGCCAGCAGTGGCGACAGCTTTTATAATTCACCCCTCCACTTT. This encodes CASSGDSFYNSPLHF.